The clone carrying this T cell receptor (beta chain) has at least ten counts. This could be a read error, since a much larger clone is one nucleotide away. The data derive from a study of identical twins. The donors were all healthy and Caucasian. TCRdb re-called the 5' RACE reads through MiXCR, storing one row per CDR3 protein. The profile covers under 350,000 distinct CDR3 sequences, with more than 8% appearing a single time and approximately 7% taken by the ten largest. The data were also submitted as part of a second study, on yellow fever vaccine responses in identical twins.

The receptor was isolated from a young woman in good health. What was sequenced was CD8+ T cells sorted from blood.

CDR3: CSARDLWDGGIHTGDLFF. CDR3 in DNA: TGCAGTGCTAGAGATTTATGGGACGGGGGGATCCACACCGGGGATCTGTTTTTT. The chain employs TRBV20-1 and TRBJ2-2; the match to TRBD2 covers 7 bases. The CDR3 runs to 18 residues. Germline V CDR1 and CDR2: DFQATT, SNEGSKA (reference sequence).